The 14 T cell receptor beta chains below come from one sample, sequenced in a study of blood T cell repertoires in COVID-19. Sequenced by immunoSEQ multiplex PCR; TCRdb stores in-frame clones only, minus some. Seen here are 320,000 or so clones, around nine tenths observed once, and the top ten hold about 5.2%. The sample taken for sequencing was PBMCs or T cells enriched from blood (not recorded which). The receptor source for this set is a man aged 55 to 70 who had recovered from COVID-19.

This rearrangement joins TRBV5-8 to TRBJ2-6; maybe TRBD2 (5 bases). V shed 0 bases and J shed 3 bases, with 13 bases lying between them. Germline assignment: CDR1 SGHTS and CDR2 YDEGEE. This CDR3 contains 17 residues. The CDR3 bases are TGTGCCAGCAGCTTGGAGAGGGTGGTGTTTGGGGCCAACGTCCTGACTTTC. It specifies CASSLERVVFGANVLTF.

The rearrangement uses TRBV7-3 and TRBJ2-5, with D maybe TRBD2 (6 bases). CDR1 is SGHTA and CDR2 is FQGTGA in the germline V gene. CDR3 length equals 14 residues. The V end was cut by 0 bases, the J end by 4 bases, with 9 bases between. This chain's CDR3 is CASSLTSGLETQYF. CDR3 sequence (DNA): TGTGCCAGCAGCTTAACTAGCGGACTAGAGACCCAGTACTTC.

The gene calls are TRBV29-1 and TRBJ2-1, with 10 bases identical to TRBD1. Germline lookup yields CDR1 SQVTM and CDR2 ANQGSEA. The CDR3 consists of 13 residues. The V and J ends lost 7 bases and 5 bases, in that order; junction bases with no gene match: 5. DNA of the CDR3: TGCAGCGGGGGGACAGGGGACCACAATGAGCAGTTCTTC. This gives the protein CSGGTGDHNEQFF.

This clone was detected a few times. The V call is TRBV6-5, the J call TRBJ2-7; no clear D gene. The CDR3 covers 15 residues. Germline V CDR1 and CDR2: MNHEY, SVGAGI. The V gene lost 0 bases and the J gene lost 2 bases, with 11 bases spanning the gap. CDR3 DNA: TGTGCCAGCAGTTACTCGACACTCGATCCCTACGAGCAGTACTTC. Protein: CASSYSTLDPYEQYF.

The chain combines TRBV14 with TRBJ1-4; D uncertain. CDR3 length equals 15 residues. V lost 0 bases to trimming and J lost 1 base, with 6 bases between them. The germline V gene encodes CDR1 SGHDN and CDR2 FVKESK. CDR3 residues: CASSQDRVTNEKLFF. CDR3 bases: TGTGCCAGCAGCCAAGATCGCGTAACTAATGAAAAACTGTTTTTT. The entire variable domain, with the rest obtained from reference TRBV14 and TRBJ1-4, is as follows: EAGVTQFPSHSVIEKGQTVTLRCDPISGHDNLYWYRRVMGKEIKFLLHFVKESKQDESGMPNNRFLAERTGGTYSTLKVQPAELEDSGVYFCASSQDRVTNEKLFFGSGTQLSVL.

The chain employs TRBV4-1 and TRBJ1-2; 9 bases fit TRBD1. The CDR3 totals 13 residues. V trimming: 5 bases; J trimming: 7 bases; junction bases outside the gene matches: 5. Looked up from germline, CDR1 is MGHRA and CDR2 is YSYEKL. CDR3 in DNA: TGCGCCAGCAGCAAACAGGGGGCAGGTGGCTACACCTTC. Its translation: CASSKQGAGGYTF.

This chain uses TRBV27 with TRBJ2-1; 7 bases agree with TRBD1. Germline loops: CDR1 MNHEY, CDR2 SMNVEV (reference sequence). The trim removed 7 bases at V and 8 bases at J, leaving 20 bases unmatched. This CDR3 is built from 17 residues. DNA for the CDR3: TGTGCCAGCACCCCAGGGATGGGACAGATCTTAAAGGATGAGCAGTTCTTC. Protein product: CASTPGMGQILKDEQFF.

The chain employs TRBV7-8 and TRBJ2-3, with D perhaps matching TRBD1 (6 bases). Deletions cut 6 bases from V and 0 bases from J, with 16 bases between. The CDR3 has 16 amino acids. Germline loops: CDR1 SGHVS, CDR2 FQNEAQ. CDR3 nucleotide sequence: TGTGCCAGCAGGTTCTCAGGGGCAGCTAGCACAGATACGCAGTATTTT. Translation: CASRFSGAASTDTQYF.

CDR3 sequence: CASSLLGQGYSYEQYF. The CDR3 nucleotides read TGCGCCAGCAGCTTACTTGGACAGGGTTACTCCTACGAGCAGTACTTC. The J gene is TRBJ2-7, the V gene TRBV5-1; 8 positions match TRBD1. V dropped 2 bases and J dropped 0; count of bases not matched to a gene: 7. The germline gives CDR1 SGHRS, CDR2 YFSETQ. The CDR3 consists of 16 residues.

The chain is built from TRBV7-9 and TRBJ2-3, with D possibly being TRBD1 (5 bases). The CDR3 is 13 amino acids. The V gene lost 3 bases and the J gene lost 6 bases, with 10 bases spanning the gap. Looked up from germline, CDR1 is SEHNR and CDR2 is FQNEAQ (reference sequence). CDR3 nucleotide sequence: TGTGCCAGCAGCTTGCAGGGTTCGGATACGCAGTATTTT. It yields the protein CASSLQGSDTQYF.

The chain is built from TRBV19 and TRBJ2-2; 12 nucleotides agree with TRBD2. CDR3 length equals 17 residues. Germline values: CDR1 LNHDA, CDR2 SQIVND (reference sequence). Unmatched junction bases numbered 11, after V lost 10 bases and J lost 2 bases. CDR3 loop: CATKGASGRANTGELFF. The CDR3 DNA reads TGTGCCACCAAAGGGGCTAGCGGGAGGGCCAACACCGGGGAGCTGTTTTTT.

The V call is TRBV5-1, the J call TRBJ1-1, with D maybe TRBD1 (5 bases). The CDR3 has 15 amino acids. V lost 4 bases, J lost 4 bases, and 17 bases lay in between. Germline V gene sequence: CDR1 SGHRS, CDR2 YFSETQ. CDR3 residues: CASSLSTGVGTEAFF. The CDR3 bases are TGCGCCAGCAGCCTTTCAACGGGGGTGGGCACTGAAGCTTTCTTT.

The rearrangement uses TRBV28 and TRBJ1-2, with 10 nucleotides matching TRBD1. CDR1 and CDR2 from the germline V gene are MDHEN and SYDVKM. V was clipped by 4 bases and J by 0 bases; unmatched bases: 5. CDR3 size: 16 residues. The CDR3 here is CASSSGTGEPNYGYTF. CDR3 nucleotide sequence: TGTGCCAGCAGTTCCGGGACAGGGGAGCCTAACTATGGCTACACCTTC.

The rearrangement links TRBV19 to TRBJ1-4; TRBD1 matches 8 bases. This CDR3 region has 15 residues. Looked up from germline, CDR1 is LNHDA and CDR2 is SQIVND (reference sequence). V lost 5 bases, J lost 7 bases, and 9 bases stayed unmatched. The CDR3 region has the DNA TGTGCCAGTAGTGCCCGACAGGGGTGGGGTGAAAAACTGTTTTTT. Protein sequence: CASSARQGWGEKLFF.